One T cell receptor beta chain is described in this entry. What it binds is not known. Using its own MiXCR run on the RT-PCR reads, TCRdb lists one record per CDR3 protein. The table shows around 16,000 distinct CDR3 sequences, with around 84% occurring only once. These data are taken from a study of yellow fever vaccine responses in identical twins. Trimming took 3 bases from V and 7 from J; bases not matched to a gene: 4. This CDR3 region has 14 residues. Looked up from germline, CDR1 is KGHDR and CDR2 is SFDVKD. Study-level points and caveats: Twins' vaccine T cell responses reportedly seemed partly convergent and partly personalized.

Sequenced here: T cells from blood (PBMCs), unsorted or a sorted subset (not recorded which), sampled before or after yellow fever vaccination (not recorded which). V usage is TRBV24-1 and J usage is TRBJ2-1; TRBD2 aligns across 8 bases. The source of this sequence is a woman aged 18 to 35 who received the yellow fever vaccine. The CDR3 region has the DNA TGTGCCACCAGTGATCGCGGGGGGAATAATGAGCAGTTCTTC. Protein: CATSDRGGNNEQFF.